Listed here are 19 T cell receptor beta chains from one sample, sequenced in a study of monozygotic twins with inflammatory bowel disease. TCRdb reanalyzed the 5' RACE reads, giving one entry per CDR3 protein sequence and no DNA. Recorded for this sample: about 380,000 distinct CDR3 sequences. The specimen sequenced was blood. The source is a human donor with ulcerative colitis or Crohn's disease, or a healthy co-twin of an affected twin (not recorded which).

The V and J genes are TRBV18 and TRBJ2-5; TCRdb reports TRBD1, a call that lacks DNA to check it against. The germline CDR1 and CDR2 sequences are KGHSH and LQKENI. The length of the CDR3 is 15 residues. CDR3 region: CASSPMGTDKETQYF. The full variable domain, completed using reference TRBV18 and TRBJ2-5, is NAGVMQNPRHLVRRRGQEARLRCSPMKGHSHVYWYRQLPEEGLKFMVYLQKENIIDESGMPKERFSAEFPKEGPSILRIQQVVRGDSAAYFCASSPMGTDKETQYFGPGTRLLVL.

The chain carries TRBV12-3 or TRBV12-4 and TRBJ1-2; the TCRdb D gene call, TRBD1, has no DNA to confirm it. CDR3 length: 15 residues. The CDR3 spells CASSDPGQGPLGYTF.

V usage is TRBV5-1 and J usage is TRBJ2-3; TCRdb gives TRBD1 as the D gene, but with no DNA this cannot be confirmed. This CDR3 is 14 amino acids long. CDR1 SGHRS and CDR2 YFSETQ come from the germline V gene. The CDR3 sequence: CASRQGSSTDTQYF.

V gene TRBV7-2 combines with J gene TRBJ2-5; checking the TCRdb D call of TRBD1 is not possible without DNA. CDR1 and CDR2 (germline): SGHTA, FQGNSA. The CDR3 contains 17 residues. CDR3 region: CASSFGAGVGDKETQYF.

The J gene is TRBJ2-1, the V gene TRBV5-1; TCRdb's D gene call, TRBD1, goes unchecked for lack of DNA. The CDR3 loop spans 17 amino acids. Looked up from germline, CDR1 is SGHRS and CDR2 is YFSETQ. The CDR3 region is CASSPGPWDRVGNEQFF.

The CDR3 sequence: CASSQRWDRVAKNIQYF. V and J are TRBV4-3 and TRBJ2-4; as DNA is missing, the TRBD1 call by TCRdb cannot be tested. The CDR3 is 17 residues long. In germline, CDR1 is LGHNA, CDR2 YSLEER.

The chain recombines TRBV5-1 with TRBJ2-7; TCRdb names TRBD1, which stays unverified in the absence of DNA. Looked up from germline, CDR1 is SGHRS and CDR2 is YFSETQ. This CDR3 has 13 amino acids. CDR3: CASSNTPGDEQYF.

This chain links TRBV7-2 with TRBJ2-5. Germline V gene lookup returns CDR1 SGHTA and CDR2 FQGNSA. This CDR3 is built from 14 residues. The CDR3 here is CASSQAGSGETQYF.

The CDR3: CASSFGSRGGRYTGELFF. The genes are TRBV27 and TRBJ2-2; TCRdb picks TRBD1, but there is no DNA to check that call. Looked up from germline, CDR1 is MNHEY and CDR2 is SMNVEV (reference sequence). CDR3 size: 18 residues.

V and J are TRBV20-1 and TRBJ2-2; checking the TCRdb D call of TRBD2 is not possible without DNA. From germline, CDR1 is DFQATT and CDR2 SNEGSKA (reference sequence). This CDR3 region has 17 residues. CDR3 region: CSARDPPRGGHTGELFF.

The V and J genes are TRBV11-2 and TRBJ1-1; TCRdb outputs TRBD1, but without DNA this stays unchecked. Germline V CDR1 and CDR2: SGHAT, FQNNGV. The CDR3 length is 16 residues. CDR3 region: CASSLEGGWGVTEAFF.

This chain's CDR3 is CSARINAGSPSGANVLTF. This chain uses TRBV20-1 with TRBJ2-6; absent DNA, TCRdb's TRBD2 call cannot be checked. Germline V gene data show CDR1 as DFQATT and CDR2 as SNEGSKA (reference sequence). The CDR3 contains 18 residues.

This chain links TRBV20-1 with TRBJ2-1; as DNA is missing, the TRBD1 call by TCRdb cannot be tested. The CDR3 spans 13 residues. Germline CDR1 DFQATT, CDR2 SNEGSKA (reference sequence). CDR3 sequence: CSARGQARNEQFF.

The chain uses TRBV7-2 and TRBJ2-7; TCRdb gives TRBD2 as the D gene, but with no DNA this cannot be confirmed. Germline values: CDR1 SGHTA, CDR2 FQGNSA. CDR3 length equals 14 residues. Here the CDR3 reads CASTTGTRSYEQYF.

The rearrangement uses TRBV3-1 and TRBJ1-6; the D call from TCRdb, TRBD1, cannot be confirmed without DNA. CDR1 is LGHDT, CDR2 YNNKEL, per germline (reference sequence). This CDR3 spans 16 amino acids. The CDR3 reads CASSPGPGTGDSPLHF.

This sequence joins TRBV9 and TRBJ2-5; the TCRdb D gene call, TRBD1, has no DNA to confirm it. The CDR3 is made up of 14 amino acids. Germline V CDR1 and CDR2: SGDLS, YYNGEE. CDR3 loop: CASSVGDRGETQYF. The full variable domain, in which reference TRBV9 and TRBJ2-5 provide the parts outside the CDR3, is DSGVTQTPKHLITATGQRVTLRCSPRSGDLSVYWYQQSLDQGLQFLIQYYNGEERAKGNILERFSAQQFPDLHSELNLSSLELGDSALYFCASSVGDRGETQYFGPGTRLLVL.

The rearrangement links TRBV7-9 to TRBJ2-7. This CDR3 contains 13 residues. Germline V gene lookup returns CDR1 SEHNR and CDR2 FQNEAQ (reference sequence). The CDR3: CASSYTETYEQYF. Supplemented by reference TRBV7-9 and TRBJ2-7, the full variable domain reads DTGVSQNPRHKITKRGQNVTFRCDPISEHNRLYWYRQTLGQGPEFLTYFQNEAQLEKSRLLSDRFSAERPKGSFSTLEIQRTEQGDSAMYLCASSYTETYEQYFGPGTRLTVT.

The genes are TRBV20-1 and TRBJ1-5; TCRdb picks TRBD1, but there is no DNA to check that call. The CDR3 runs 15 residues. Germline V gene sequence: CDR1 DFQATT, CDR2 SNEGSKA (reference sequence). CDR3 sequence reads: CSARVGGFSNQPQHF.

The rearrangement uses TRBV7-2 and TRBJ2-3. The CDR3 is made up of 15 amino acids. Germline V gives CDR1 SGHTA, CDR2 FQGNSA. The CDR3 reads CASSLEIGDTDTQYF.